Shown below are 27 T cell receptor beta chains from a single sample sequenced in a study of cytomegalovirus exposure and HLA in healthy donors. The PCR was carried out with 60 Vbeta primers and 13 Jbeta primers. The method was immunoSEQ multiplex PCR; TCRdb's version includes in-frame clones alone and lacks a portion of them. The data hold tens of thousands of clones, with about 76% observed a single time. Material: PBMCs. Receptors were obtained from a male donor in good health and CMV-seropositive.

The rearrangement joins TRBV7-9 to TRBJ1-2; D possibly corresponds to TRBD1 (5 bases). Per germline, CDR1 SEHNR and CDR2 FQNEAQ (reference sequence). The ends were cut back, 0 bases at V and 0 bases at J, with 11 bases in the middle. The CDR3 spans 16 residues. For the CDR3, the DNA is TGTGCCAGCAGCTTAGCGGGAGGGGATACTAACTATGGCTACACCTTC. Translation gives CASSLAGGDTNYGYTF.

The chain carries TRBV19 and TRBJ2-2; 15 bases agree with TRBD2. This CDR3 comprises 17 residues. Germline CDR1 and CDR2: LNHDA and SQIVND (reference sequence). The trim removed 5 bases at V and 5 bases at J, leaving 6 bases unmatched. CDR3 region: CASSLGLAGGPTGELFF. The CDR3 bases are TGTGCCAGTAGTCTCGGACTAGCGGGAGGGCCGACCGGGGAGCTGTTTTTT.

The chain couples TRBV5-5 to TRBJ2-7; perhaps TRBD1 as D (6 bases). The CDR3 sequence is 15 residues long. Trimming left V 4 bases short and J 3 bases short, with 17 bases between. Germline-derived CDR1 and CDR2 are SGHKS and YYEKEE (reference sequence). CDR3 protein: CASSGSGQINYEQYF. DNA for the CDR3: TGTGCCAGCAGCGGATCGGGACAAATCAACTACGAGCAGTACTTC.

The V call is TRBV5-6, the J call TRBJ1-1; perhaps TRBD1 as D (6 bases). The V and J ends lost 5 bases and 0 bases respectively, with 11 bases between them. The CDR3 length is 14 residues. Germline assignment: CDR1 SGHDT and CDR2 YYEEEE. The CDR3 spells CASRTGQLNTEAFF. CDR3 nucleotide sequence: TGTGCCAGCAGAACCGGACAGTTGAACACTGAAGCTTTCTTT.

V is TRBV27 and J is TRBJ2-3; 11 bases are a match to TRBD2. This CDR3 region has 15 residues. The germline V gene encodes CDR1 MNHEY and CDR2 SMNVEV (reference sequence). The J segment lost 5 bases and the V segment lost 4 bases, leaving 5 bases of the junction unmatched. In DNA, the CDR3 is TGTGCCAGCAGTTCCTCCGGACTAGCGGGAGATACGCAGTATTTT. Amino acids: CASSSSGLAGDTQYF.

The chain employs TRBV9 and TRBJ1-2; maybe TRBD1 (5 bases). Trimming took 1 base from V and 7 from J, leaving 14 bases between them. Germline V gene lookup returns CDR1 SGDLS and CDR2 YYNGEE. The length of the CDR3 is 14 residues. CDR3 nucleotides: TGTGCCAGCAGCGTAATGGAGGGGCAGTTTGGCTACACCTTC. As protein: CASSVMEGQFGYTF.

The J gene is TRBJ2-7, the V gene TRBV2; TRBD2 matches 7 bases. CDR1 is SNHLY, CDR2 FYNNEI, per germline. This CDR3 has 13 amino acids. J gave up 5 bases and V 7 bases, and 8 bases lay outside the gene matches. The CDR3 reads CASNRRLAHEQYF. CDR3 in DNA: TGTGCCAGCAACCGGAGACTAGCCCACGAGCAGTACTTC.

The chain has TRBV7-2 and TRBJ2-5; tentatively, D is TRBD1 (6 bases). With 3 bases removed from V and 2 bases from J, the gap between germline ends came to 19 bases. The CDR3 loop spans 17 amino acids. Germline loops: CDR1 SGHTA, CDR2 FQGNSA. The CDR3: CASSLGKRQALQETQYF. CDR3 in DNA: TGTGCCAGCAGCTTGGGGAAGAGACAGGCCTTACAAGAGACCCAGTACTTC.

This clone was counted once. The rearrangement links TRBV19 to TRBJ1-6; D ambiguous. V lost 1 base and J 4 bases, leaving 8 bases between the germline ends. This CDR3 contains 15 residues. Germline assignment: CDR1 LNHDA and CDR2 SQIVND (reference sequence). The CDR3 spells CASSIVGGYNSPLHF. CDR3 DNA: TGTGCCAGTAGTATAGTCGGAGGATATAATTCACCCCTCCACTTT.

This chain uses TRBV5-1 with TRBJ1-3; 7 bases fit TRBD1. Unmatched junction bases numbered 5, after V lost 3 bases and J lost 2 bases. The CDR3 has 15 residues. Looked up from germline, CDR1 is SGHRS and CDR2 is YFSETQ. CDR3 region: CASSWATGTGNTIYF. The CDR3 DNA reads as TGCGCCAGCAGCTGGGCGACAGGGACTGGAAACACCATATATTTT.

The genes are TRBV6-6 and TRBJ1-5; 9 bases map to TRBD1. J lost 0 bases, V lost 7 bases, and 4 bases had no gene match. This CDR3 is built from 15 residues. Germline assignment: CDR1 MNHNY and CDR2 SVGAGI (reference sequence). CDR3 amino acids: CASTGTGYSNQPQHF. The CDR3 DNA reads TGTGCCAGCACCGGGACAGGGTATAGCAATCAGCCCCAGCATTTT.

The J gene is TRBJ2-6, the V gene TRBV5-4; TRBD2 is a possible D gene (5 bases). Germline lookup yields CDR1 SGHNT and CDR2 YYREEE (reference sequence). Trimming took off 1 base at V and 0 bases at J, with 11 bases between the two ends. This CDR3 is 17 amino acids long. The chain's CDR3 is CASSLPAGHSGANVLTF. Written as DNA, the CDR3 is TGTGCCAGCAGCTTGCCCGCGGGCCACTCTGGGGCCAACGTCCTGACTTTC.

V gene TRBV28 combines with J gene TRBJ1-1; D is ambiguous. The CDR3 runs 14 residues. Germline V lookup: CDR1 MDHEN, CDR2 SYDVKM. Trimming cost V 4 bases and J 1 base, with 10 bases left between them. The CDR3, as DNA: TGTGCCAGCAGTTCCGGGTCCGGGAACACTGAAGCTTTCTTT. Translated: CASSSGSGNTEAFF.

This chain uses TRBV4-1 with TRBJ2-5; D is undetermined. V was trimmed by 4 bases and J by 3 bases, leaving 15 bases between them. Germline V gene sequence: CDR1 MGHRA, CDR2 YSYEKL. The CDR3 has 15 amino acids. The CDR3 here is CASSLGAANKETQYF. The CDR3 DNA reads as TGCGCCAGCAGCCTAGGTGCGGCAAACAAAGAGACCCAGTACTTC.

As DNA, the CDR3 is TGCAGCGTATTAGCGGGGCTGAACACCGGGGAGCTGTTTTTT. It translates to CSVLAGLNTGELFF. The chain recombines TRBV29-1 with TRBJ2-2, with 8 bases fitting TRBD2. The CDR3 covers 14 residues. The ends lost 6 bases at V and 1 base at J; junction bases unmatched: 4. Per germline, CDR1 SQVTM and CDR2 ANQGSEA.

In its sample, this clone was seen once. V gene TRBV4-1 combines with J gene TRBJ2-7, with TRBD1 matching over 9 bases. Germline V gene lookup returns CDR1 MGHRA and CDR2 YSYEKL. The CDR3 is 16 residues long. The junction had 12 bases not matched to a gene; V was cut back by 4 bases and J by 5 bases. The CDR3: CASSLHPQGAANEQYF. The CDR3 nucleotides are TGCGCCAGCAGCCTTCACCCACAGGGGGCAGCGAACGAGCAGTACTTC.

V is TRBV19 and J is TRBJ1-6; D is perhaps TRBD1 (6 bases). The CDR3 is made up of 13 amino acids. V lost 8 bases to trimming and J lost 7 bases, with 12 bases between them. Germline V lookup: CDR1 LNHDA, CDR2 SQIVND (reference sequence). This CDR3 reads CASRTARNSPLHF. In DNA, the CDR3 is TGTGCCAGTCGGACAGCGAGGAATTCACCCCTCCACTTT.

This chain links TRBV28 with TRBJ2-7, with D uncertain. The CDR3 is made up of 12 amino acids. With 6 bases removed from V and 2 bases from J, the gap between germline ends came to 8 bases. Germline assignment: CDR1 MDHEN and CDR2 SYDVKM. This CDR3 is CASSPYTYEQYF. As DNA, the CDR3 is TGTGCCAGCAGCCCCTATACCTACGAGCAGTACTTC. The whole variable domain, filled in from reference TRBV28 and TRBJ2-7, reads DVKVTQSSRYLVKRTGEKVFLECVQDMDHENMFWYRQDPGLGLRLIYFSYDVKMKEKGDIPEGYSVSREKKERFSLILESASTNQTSMYLCASSPYTYEQYFGPGTRLTVT.

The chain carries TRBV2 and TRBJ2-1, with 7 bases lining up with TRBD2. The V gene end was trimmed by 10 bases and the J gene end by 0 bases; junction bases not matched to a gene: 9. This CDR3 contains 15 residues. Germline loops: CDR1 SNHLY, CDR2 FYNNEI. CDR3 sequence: CATRESGTSYNEQFF. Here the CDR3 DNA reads TGTGCCACGAGGGAAAGCGGGACCTCCTACAATGAGCAGTTCTTC. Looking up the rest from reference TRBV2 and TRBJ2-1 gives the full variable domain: EPEVTQTPSHQVTQMGQEVILRCVPISNHLYFYWYRQILGQKVEFLVSFYNNEISEKSEIFDDQFSVERPDGSNFTLKIRSTKLEDSAMYFCATRESGTSYNEQFFGPGTRLTVL.

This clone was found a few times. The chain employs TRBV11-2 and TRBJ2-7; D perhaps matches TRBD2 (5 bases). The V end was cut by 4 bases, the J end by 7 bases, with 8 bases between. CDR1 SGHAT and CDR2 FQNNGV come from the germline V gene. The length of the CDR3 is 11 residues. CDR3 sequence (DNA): TGTGCCAGCAGCTCGAGGGATGAGCAGTACTTC. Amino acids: CASSSRDEQYF.

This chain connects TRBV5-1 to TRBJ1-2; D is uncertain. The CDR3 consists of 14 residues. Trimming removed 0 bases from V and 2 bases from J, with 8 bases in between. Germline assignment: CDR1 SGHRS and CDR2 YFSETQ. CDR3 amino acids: CASSLDVRNYGYTF. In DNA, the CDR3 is TGCGCCAGCAGCTTGGACGTCCGGAACTATGGCTACACCTTC.

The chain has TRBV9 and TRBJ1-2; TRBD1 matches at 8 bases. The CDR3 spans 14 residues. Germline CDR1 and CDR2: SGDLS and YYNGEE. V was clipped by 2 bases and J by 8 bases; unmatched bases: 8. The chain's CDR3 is CASSVAGGFGGYTF. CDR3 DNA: TGTGCCAGCAGCGTGGCAGGGGGCTTTGGCGGCTACACCTTC. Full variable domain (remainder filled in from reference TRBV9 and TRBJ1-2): DSGVTQTPKHLITATGQRVTLRCSPRSGDLSVYWYQQSLDQGLQFLIQYYNGEERAKGNILERFSAQQFPDLHSELNLSSLELGDSALYFCASSVAGGFGGYTFGSGTRLTVV.

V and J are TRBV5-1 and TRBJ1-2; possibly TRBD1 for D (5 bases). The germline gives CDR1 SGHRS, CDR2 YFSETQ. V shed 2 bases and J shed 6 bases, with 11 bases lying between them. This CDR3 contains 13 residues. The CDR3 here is CASSLRQGNGYTF. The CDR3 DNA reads TGCGCCAGCAGCTTACGGCAGGGAAATGGCTACACCTTC.

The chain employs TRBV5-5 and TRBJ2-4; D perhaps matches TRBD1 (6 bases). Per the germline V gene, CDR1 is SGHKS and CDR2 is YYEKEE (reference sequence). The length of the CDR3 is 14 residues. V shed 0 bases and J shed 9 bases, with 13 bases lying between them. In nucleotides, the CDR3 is TGTGCCAGCAGCTTGGTAACAGGGAGTTTCATTCAGTACTTC. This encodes CASSLVTGSFIQYF.

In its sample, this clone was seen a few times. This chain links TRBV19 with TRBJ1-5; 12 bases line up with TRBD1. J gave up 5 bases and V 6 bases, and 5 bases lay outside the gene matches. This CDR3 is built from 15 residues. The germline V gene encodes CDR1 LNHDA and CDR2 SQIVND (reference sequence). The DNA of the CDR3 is TGTGCCAGTAGCCGGGACAGGGGGCATGATCAGCCCCAGCATTTT. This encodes CASSRDRGHDQPQHF.

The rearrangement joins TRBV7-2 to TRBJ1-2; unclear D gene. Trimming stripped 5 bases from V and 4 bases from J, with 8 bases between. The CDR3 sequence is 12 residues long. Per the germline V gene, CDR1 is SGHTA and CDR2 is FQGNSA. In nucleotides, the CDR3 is TGTGCCAGCAGCCCCCGGGGCTATGGCTACACCTTC. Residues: CASSPRGYGYTF. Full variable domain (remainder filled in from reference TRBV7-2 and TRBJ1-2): GAGVSQSPSNKVTEKGKDVELRCDPISGHTALYWYRQSLGQGLEFLIYFQGNSAPDKSGLPSDRFSAERTGGSVSTLTIQRTQQEDSAVYLCASSPRGYGYTFGSGTRLTVV.

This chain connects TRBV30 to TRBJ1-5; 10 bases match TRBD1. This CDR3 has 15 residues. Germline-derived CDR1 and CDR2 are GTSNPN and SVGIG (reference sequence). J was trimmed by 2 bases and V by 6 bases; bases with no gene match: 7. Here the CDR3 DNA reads TGTGCCTGTAAGATTGGGACAGGGGGCAATCAGCCCCAGCATTTT. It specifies CACKIGTGGNQPQHF.